Listed below are T cell receptor beta chains from one sample, sequenced in a study of cytomegalovirus exposure and HLA in healthy donors. Sequencing was performed with immunoSEQ multiplex PCR; in TCRdb, only in-frame clones are kept and a portion is missing. The sample shows around 200,000 clones, roughly four fifths of them seen only once. Sequenced sample: PBMCs. These receptors were obtained from a woman aged 45-60 years in good health and CMV-seropositive. Both conserved end residues are part of each CDR3. Fields, in order: clone size, D gene, J gene, V gene, CDR3 protein, CDR3 DNA. A D gene is named only where the DNA matches it firmly. Some rows have no size entry. The others give once, few or many, or a class for an expanded clone.

>NA|TRBD1|TRBJ2-7|TRBV6-5
CASSDSGTAFYEQYF
TGTGCCAGCAGCGATTCCGGGACAGCCTTCTACGAGCAGTACTTC
>NA|TRBD1|TRBJ1-1|TRBV6-5
CASSSRNRGATEAFF
TGTGCCAGCAGTTCCCGGAACAGGGGCGCGACTGAAGCTTTCTTT
>NA|TRBD1|TRBJ1-1|TRBV5-1
CASSQRPPGGPNTEAFF
TGCGCCAGCAGCCAGCGTCCCCCAGGGGGCCCGAACACTGAAGCTTTCTTT
>NA|NA|TRBJ2-7|TRBV7-8
CASSSLPGLSSYEQYF
TGTGCCAGCAGCTCCCTACCGGGACTGAGCTCCTACGAGCAGTACTTC
>once|NA|TRBJ1-2|TRBV5-1
CASSLGQDSGYTF
TGCGCCAGCAGCTTGGGACAGGACTCCGGCTACACCTTC
>NA|NA|TRBJ1-1|TRBV7-9
CASSLGGAEAFF
TGTGCCAGCAGCTTAGGGGGAGCTGAAGCTTTCTTT
>NA|NA|TRBJ2-3|TRBV30
CAWSVWTVWDTQYF
TGTGCCTGGAGTGTATGGACAGTATGGGATACGCAGTATTTT
>few|NA|TRBJ2-7|TRBV5-1
CASSLTTSSSYEQYF
TGCGCCAGCAGCTTGACTACATCGAGCTCCTACGAGCAGTACTTC
>NA|TRBD1|TRBJ1-4|TRBV6-1
CASSEAGGQGFEKLFF
TGTGCCAGCAGTGAAGCGGGAGGACAGGGATTCGAAAAACTGTTTTTT
>NA|NA|TRBJ2-3|TRBV28
CASGPPDTQYF
TGTGCCAGCGGCCCTCCTGATACGCAGTATTTT
>NA|NA|TRBJ2-3|TRBV5-1
CASSLVGGTVDTQYF
TGCGCCAGCAGCTTGGTCGGGGGTACAGTAGATACGCAGTATTTT
>NA|NA|TRBJ2-5|TRBV5-1
CASSLRGETQYF
TGCGCCAGCAGCCTCAGGGGAGAGACCCAGTACTTC
>NA|NA|TRBJ1-1|TRBV25-1
CASSEYLVQGMNTEAFF
TGTGCCAGCAGTGAATATTTGGTTCAGGGTATGAACACTGAAGCTTTCTTT
>NA|NA|TRBJ1-2|TRBV5-6
CASSLRVTRDYGYTF
TGTGCCAGCAGCTTGCGTGTCACGAGGGACTATGGCTACACCTTC
>NA|TRBD1|TRBJ1-3|TRBV4-2
CASSTTDRGRGNTIYF
TGTGCCAGCAGCACCACGGACAGGGGGCGAGGAAACACCATATATTTT
>NA|TRBD2|TRBJ2-7|TRBV9
CASSVDVAGGLYEQYF
TGTGCCAGCAGCGTAGACGTAGCGGGGGGTCTCTACGAGCAGTACTTC
>NA|NA|TRBJ1-6|TRBV21-1
CASSPGGGVKNSPLHF
TGTGCCAGCAGCCCTGGAGGAGGGGTTAAGAATTCACCCCTCCACTTT
>NA|NA|TRBJ2-7|TRBV2
CASSEYGEQYF
TGTGCCAGCAGTGAATACGGGGAGCAGTACTTC
>NA|NA|TRBJ1-2|TRBV29-1
CSAAFREYGYTF
TGCAGCGCCGCCTTTAGGGAGTATGGCTACACCTTC
>NA|TRBD1|TRBJ1-1|TRBV29-1
CSTTGTGGRAFF
TGCAGCACTACCGGGACAGGGGGTAGAGCTTTCTTT
>once|NA|TRBJ1-5|TRBV19
CASSTRGGGWGNQPQHF
TGTGCCAGTAGTACGAGGGGAGGGGGATGGGGCAATCAGCCCCAGCATTTT
>NA|NA|TRBJ1-4|TRBV7-9
CASSPGVGAGEKLFF
TGTGCCAGCAGCCCAGGGGTCGGGGCCGGAGAAAAACTGTTTTTT
>NA|NA|TRBJ1-1|TRBV6-6
CASSLQTANTEAFF
TGTGCCAGCAGTCTACAGACGGCGAACACTGAAGCTTTCTTT
>NA|NA|TRBJ1-6|TRBV9
CASTPGSSYNSPLHF
TGTGCCAGCACTCCGGGGAGCTCCTATAATTCACCCCTCCACTTT
>once|TRBD1|TRBJ1-3|TRBV5-1
CASSLEGARGNTIYF
TGCGCCAGCAGCTTGGAGGGGGCGAGGGGAAACACCATATATTTT
>NA|NA|TRBJ2-2|TRBV19
CASKSAGELFF
TGTGCCAGTAAATCGGCCGGGGAGCTGTTTTTT
>NA|NA|TRBJ1-2|TRBV4-1
CASSQAPTRTHGYTF
TGCGCCAGCAGCCAAGCGCCCACAAGAACACATGGCTACACCTTC
>few|NA|TRBJ2-7|TRBV7-9
CASSLGEREQYF
TGTGCCAGCAGCTTAGGGGAGAGGGAGCAGTACTTC
>NA|TRBD2|TRBJ2-3|TRBV13
CASSPRSGGGETDTQYF
TGTGCCAGCAGCCCTCGGAGCGGCGGGGGGGAAACAGATACGCAGTATTTT
>NA|TRBD1|TRBJ1-6|TRBV7-9
CASSPYSGTGQSPLHF
TGTGCCAGCAGCCCTTATTCCGGGACAGGGCAGTCACCCCTCCACTTT
>once|NA|TRBJ1-2|TRBV6-4
CASSRGPGANYGYTF
TGTGCCAGCAGCCGAGGGCCAGGAGCTAACTATGGCTACACCTTC
>NA|TRBD1|TRBJ2-4|TRBV28
CASSRTGWRIAKNIQYF
TGTGCCAGCAGTCGGACAGGGTGGAGGATAGCCAAAAACATTCAGTACTTC
>NA|NA|TRBJ2-3|TRBV4-1
CASSLGGTSTDTQYF
TGCGCCAGCAGCTTAGGGGGTACTAGCACAGATACGCAGTATTTT
>NA|NA|TRBJ2-7|TRBV4-1
CASSQWGGGAMGEQYF
TGCGCCAGCAGCCAGTGGGGAGGGGGGGCAATGGGCGAGCAGTACTTC
>NA|NA|TRBJ2-5|TRBV15
CATKGGLYQETQYF
TGTGCCACGAAAGGGGGATTGTACCAAGAGACCCAGTACTTC
>NA|NA|TRBJ1-2|TRBV2
CASSEGWTDGYTF
TGTGCCAGCAGTGAAGGGTGGACAGATGGCTACACCTTC
>once|TRBD1|TRBJ1-1|TRBV6-5
CASRTGFSQTPTFF
TGTGCCAGCAGGACAGGGTTCTCCCAAACCCCCACTTTCTTT